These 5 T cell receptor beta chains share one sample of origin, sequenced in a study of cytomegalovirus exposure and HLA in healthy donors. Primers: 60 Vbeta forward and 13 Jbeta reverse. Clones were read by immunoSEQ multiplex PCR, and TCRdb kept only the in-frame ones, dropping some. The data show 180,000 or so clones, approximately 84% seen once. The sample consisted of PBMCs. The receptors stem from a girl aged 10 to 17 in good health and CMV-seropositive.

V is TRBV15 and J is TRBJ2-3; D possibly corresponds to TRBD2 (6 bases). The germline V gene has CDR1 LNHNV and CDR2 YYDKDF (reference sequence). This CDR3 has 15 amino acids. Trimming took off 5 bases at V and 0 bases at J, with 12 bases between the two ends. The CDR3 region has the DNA TGTGCCACCAGCTCACCGGGACTGAGCACAGATACGCAGTATTTT. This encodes CATSSPGLSTDTQYF.

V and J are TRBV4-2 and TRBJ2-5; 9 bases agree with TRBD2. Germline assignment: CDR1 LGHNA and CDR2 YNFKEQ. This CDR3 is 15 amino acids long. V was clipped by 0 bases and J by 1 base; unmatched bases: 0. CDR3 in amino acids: CASSQELAGQETQYF. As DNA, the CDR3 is TGTGCCAGCAGCCAAGAACTAGCGGGCCAAGAGACCCAGTACTTC.

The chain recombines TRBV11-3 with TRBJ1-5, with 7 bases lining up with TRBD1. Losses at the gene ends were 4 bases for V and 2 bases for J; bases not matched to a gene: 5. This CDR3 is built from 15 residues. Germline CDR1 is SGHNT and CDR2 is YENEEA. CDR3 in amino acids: CASSSGDRGNQPQHF. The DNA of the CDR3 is TGTGCCAGCAGCTCAGGGGACAGAGGCAATCAGCCCCAGCATTTT. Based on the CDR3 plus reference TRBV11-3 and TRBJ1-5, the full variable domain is EAGVVQSPRYKIIEKKQPVAFWCNPISGHNTLYWYLQNLGQGPELLIRYENEEAVDDSQLPKDRFSAERLKGVDSTLKIQPAELGDSAVYLCASSSGDRGNQPQHFGDGTRLSIL.

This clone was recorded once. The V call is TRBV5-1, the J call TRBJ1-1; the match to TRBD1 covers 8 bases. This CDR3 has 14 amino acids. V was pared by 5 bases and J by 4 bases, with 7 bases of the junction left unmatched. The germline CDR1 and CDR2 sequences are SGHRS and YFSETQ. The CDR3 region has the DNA TGCGCCAGCAGTTATCAGGGGGCGGGCACTGAAGCTTTCTTT. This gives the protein CASSYQGAGTEAFF.

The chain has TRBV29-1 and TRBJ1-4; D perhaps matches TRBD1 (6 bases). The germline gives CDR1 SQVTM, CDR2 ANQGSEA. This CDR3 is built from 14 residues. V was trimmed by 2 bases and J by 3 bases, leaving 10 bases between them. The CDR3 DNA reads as TGCAGCGTTGAATTGGCAGGGGCTAATGAAAAACTGTTTTTT. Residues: CSVELAGANEKLFF.